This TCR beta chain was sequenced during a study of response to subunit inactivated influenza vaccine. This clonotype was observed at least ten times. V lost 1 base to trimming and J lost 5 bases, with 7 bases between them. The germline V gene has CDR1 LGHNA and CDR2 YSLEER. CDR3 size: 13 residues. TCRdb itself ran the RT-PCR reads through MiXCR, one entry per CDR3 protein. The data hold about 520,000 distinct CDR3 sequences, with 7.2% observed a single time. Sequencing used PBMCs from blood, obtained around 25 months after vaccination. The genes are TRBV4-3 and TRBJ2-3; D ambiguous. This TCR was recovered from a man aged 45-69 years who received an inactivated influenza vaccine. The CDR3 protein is CASSQVYGDTQYF. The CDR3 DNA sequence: TGCGCCAGCAGCCAAGTATACGGAGATACGCAGTATTTT.